This TCR beta chain is drawn from a study of T cell responses to AZD1222 COVID-19 vaccine. Study outcomes and limitations: Reportedly, close to half of spike-specific TCRs are directed against unmutated variant regions. Clonal diversity was possibly underestimated, and the donors were mostly white British, with more females. The study found vaccine-associated CD4 TCRs spanning spike, dominant at 160-218 and 743-854. Without day 14 samples, only post-peak T cell repertoires were studied.

Details on this clone: Its target is unknown.

Sequencing was performed with immunoSEQ multiplex PCR; in TCRdb, only in-frame clones are kept and a portion is missing. The data hold 120,000 or so clones, with roughly 84% observed a single time. The V end lost 7 bases, the J end lost 3 bases, and 13 bases lay between the germline ends. The CDR3 consists of 14 residues. The germline V gene encodes CDR1 SGHRS and CDR2 YFSETQ. The sample was peripheral blood, taken on day 0 of AZD1222 vaccination. The clonotype originates from an adult in good health. V usage is TRBV5-1 and J usage is TRBJ1-4, with D unresolved. CDR3 coding DNA: TGCGCCAGCGGCCTCGGGGTGGCTAATGAAAAACTGTTTTTT. It is translated as CASGLGVANEKLFF.